A selection of T cell receptor beta chains follows, all from one sample in a study of control samples from healthy donors and cancer patients. Profiling relied on immunoSEQ multiplex PCR, and the TCRdb table lists in-frame clones only, not all of them. The sample carries around 100,000 clones, about 90% recorded once. Material: blood. The receptor set was obtained from a woman aged 45 to 65 in good health. Each CDR3 is given with its conserved first and last residue. The D gene is left open where the match is weak. The size field is filled for only some rows; it gives once, few, many or a size class.

size: -; V: TRBV11-2; D: -; J: TRBJ1-2; CDR3: CASSPGMASGRNYGYTF; DNA: TGTGCCAGCAGCCCCGGCATGGCGTCAGGGCGTAACTATGGCTACACCTTC
size: few; V: TRBV20-1; D: -; J: TRBJ1-2; CDR3: CSASPTLGYTF; DNA: TGCAGTGCTAGTCCGACACTCGGCTACACCTTC
size: -; V: TRBV27; D: TRBD1; J: TRBJ2-3; CDR3: CASRNDPDRTGIDTQYF; DNA: TGTGCCAGCAGGAACGATCCGGACAGGACCGGTATTGATACGCAGTATTTT
size: -; V: TRBV4-3; D: -; J: TRBJ1-2; CDR3: CASSQDGGDYGYTF; DNA: TGCGCCAGCAGCCAAGACGGGGGGGACTATGGCTACACCTTC
size: -; V: TRBV3-1/TRBV3-2; D: TRBD1; J: TRBJ1-1; CDR3: CASSQGQGSTEAFF; DNA: TGTGCCAGCAGCCAAGGACAGGGGAGTACTGAAGCTTTCTTT
size: -; V: TRBV18; D: TRBD1; J: TRBJ2-7; CDR3: CASRTGGLYEQYF; DNA: TGTGCCAGCCGGACAGGGGGACTCTACGAGCAGTACTTC
size: few; V: TRBV11-2; D: -; J: TRBJ1-4; CDR3: CASSSRRGANEKLFF; DNA: TGTGCCAGCAGCTCAAGAAGGGGGGCGAATGAAAAACTGTTTTTT
size: -; V: TRBV7-2; D: TRBD2; J: TRBJ2-1; CDR3: CASTRLAAVYNEQFF; DNA: TGTGCCAGCACTCGACTAGCGGCCGTTTACAATGAGCAGTTCTTC
size: -; V: TRBV10-3; D: -; J: TRBJ1-1; CDR3: CAISESARGVNTEAFF; DNA: TGTGCCATCAGTGAATCGGCGCGGGGGGTGAACACTGAAGCTTTCTTT
size: few; V: TRBV30; D: -; J: TRBJ1-5; CDR3: CAWSGGGYQPQHF; DNA: TGTGCCTGGAGTGGTGGAGGATATCAGCCCCAGCATTTT
size: -; V: TRBV7-8; D: TRBD1; J: TRBJ2-1; CDR3: CASSGRQGKINEQFF; DNA: TGTGCCAGCAGCGGTCGACAGGGAAAGATCAATGAGCAGTTCTTC
size: -; V: TRBV10-2; D: TRBD2; J: TRBJ2-7; CDR3: CASSTASGAYEQYF; DNA: TGCGCCAGCAGTACAGCTAGCGGGGCTTACGAGCAGTACTTC
size: -; V: TRBV5-1; D: -; J: TRBJ1-5; CDR3: CASSVEDFWWSGRGQPQHF; DNA: TGCGCCAGCAGCGTAGAAGACTTTTGGTGGTCAGGGAGAGGTCAGCCCCAGCATTTT
size: once; V: TRBV27; D: TRBD2; J: TRBJ2-3; CDR3: CASSHGTSRHTQYF; DNA: TGTGCCAGCAGCCATGGGACTAGCCGCCATACGCAGTATTTT
size: -; V: TRBV29-1; D: TRBD1; J: TRBJ2-7; CDR3: CSVEGQGYEQYF; DNA: TGCAGCGTTGAGGGACAGGGGTACGAGCAGTACTTC
size: -; V: TRBV13; D: -; J: TRBJ2-2; CDR3: CASSPRLGELFF; DNA: TGTGCCAGCAGCCCTAGACTCGGGGAGCTGTTTTTT
size: -; V: TRBV25-1; D: -; J: TRBJ2-7; CDR3: CASRGSGRQGGYEQYF; DNA: TGTGCCAGCAGGGGTTCGGGTCGGCAGGGGGGCTACGAGCAGTACTTC
size: few; V: TRBV9; D: -; J: TRBJ2-2; CDR3: CASSVGVTGELFF; DNA: TGTGCCAGCAGCGTAGGGGTGACCGGGGAGCTGTTTTTT
size: -; V: TRBV10-1; D: -; J: TRBJ2-1; CDR3: CASSGFGAGGSYNEQFF; DNA: TGCGCCAGCAGTGGGTTCGGGGCGGGCGGCTCCTACAATGAGCAGTTCTTC
size: -; V: TRBV12-3/TRBV12-4; D: -; J: TRBJ2-3; CDR3: CATLVPSTDTQYF; DNA: TGTGCCACCCTGGTACCTAGCACAGATACGCAGTATTTT
size: -; V: TRBV10-1; D: TRBD1; J: TRBJ2-2; CDR3: CASTSGQGDTGELFF; DNA: TGCGCCAGCACCTCGGGACAGGGCGACACCGGGGAGCTGTTTTTT
size: -; V: TRBV18; D: -; J: TRBJ2-2; CDR3: CASSSQGSDTGELFF; DNA: TGTGCCAGCTCGTCACAGGGATCGGACACCGGGGAGCTGTTTTTT
size: -; V: TRBV7-9; D: -; J: TRBJ1-2; CDR3: CASSLNYGLQIYGYTF; DNA: TGTGCCAGCAGCTTAAATTATGGATTACAAATATATGGCTACACCTTC
size: once; V: TRBV5-1; D: -; J: TRBJ2-3; CDR3: CASSPQAGPTDTQYF; DNA: TGCGCCAGCAGTCCCCAAGCGGGCCCCACAGATACGCAGTATTTT
size: -; V: TRBV18; D: -; J: TRBJ1-1; CDR3: CASSPGVEFGTEAFF; DNA: TGTGCCAGCTCACCGGGGGTTGAGTTCGGCACTGAAGCTTTCTTT
size: -; V: TRBV7-8; D: -; J: TRBJ1-1; CDR3: CASSGTIAGTEAFF; DNA: TGTGCCAGCAGCGGGACCATTGCCGGGACTGAAGCTTTCTTT
size: -; V: TRBV10-3; D: TRBD1; J: TRBJ2-1; CDR3: CAIGGQGGTYNEQFF; DNA: TGTGCCATCGGTGGACAGGGAGGAACCTACAATGAGCAGTTCTTC
size: -; V: TRBV5-1; D: TRBD1; J: TRBJ2-5; CDR3: CASSLTGTGSEETQYF; DNA: TGCGCCAGCAGCCTAACAGGGACAGGGTCGGAAGAGACCCAGTACTTC
size: once; V: TRBV6-4; D: TRBD1; J: TRBJ2-5; CDR3: CASSDSLWTGRETQYF; DNA: TGTGCCAGCAGTGACTCCTTATGGACAGGGCGGGAGACCCAGTACTTC
size: -; V: TRBV5-1; D: TRBD2; J: TRBJ2-3; CDR3: CASSLGWTSGGGTDTQYF; DNA: TGCGCCAGCAGCTTGGGCTGGACTAGCGGGGGAGGCACAGATACGCAGTATTTT
size: -; V: TRBV9; D: -; J: TRBJ2-5; CDR3: CASSVGGPDPETQYF; DNA: TGTGCCAGCAGCGTAGGCGGACCAGACCCAGAGACCCAGTACTTC
size: -; V: TRBV6-5; D: -; J: TRBJ1-6; CDR3: CASSSPAAGDSPLHF; DNA: TGTGCCAGCTCCTCACCGGCCGCCGGGGATTCACCCCTCCACTTT
size: -; V: TRBV4-3; D: -; J: TRBJ2-6; CDR3: CASSLTRGAGANVLTF; DNA: TGCGCCAGCAGCCTGACGAGGGGCGCTGGGGCCAACGTCCTGACTTTC
size: -; V: TRBV3-1/TRBV3-2; D: -; J: TRBJ1-5; CDR3: CASSINTPWGQDSNQPQHF; DNA: TGTGCCAGCAGCATAAACACCCCGTGGGGCCAGGATAGCAATCAGCCCCAGCATTTT
size: -; V: TRBV5-6; D: -; J: TRBJ2-3; CDR3: CASSPDVYGTDTQYF; DNA: TGTGCCAGCAGCCCGGACGTGTACGGCACAGATACGCAGTATTTT
size: -; V: TRBV27; D: TRBD1; J: TRBJ2-3; CDR3: CASSFGQGGTDTQYF; DNA: TGTGCCAGCAGTTTTGGACAGGGAGGCACAGATACGCAGTATTTT
size: -; V: TRBV30; D: -; J: TRBJ1-4; CDR3: CAWSSGTTGRKELFF; DNA: TGTGCCTGGAGTTCCGGGACGACCGGGCGAAAAGAGCTGTTTTTT
size: -; V: TRBV24-1; D: TRBD2; J: TRBJ2-5; CDR3: CATSDTRGSGRRETQYF; DNA: TGTGCCACCAGTGATACCCGGGGTAGCGGGAGACGAGAGACCCAGTACTTC
size: -; V: TRBV19; D: -; J: TRBJ2-2; CDR3: CASSLQSTGELFF; DNA: TGTGCCAGTAGTCTTCAGAGTACCGGGGAGCTGTTTTTT
size: -; V: TRBV27; D: -; J: TRBJ1-6; CDR3: CASSLSGGPLHF; DNA: TGTGCCAGCAGTTTATCCGGGGGACCCCTCCACTTT
size: -; V: TRBV5-6; D: -; J: TRBJ1-5; CDR3: CASSTRGRVNQPQHF; DNA: TGTGCCAGCAGCACCAGGGGCAGGGTCAACCAGCCCCAGCATTTT
size: -; V: TRBV5-4; D: TRBD2; J: TRBJ2-1; CDR3: CASSLFAGGRPNEQFF; DNA: TGTGCCAGCAGCCTCTTTGCGGGAGGCCGACCCAATGAGCAGTTCTTC
size: once; V: TRBV7-3; D: TRBD2; J: TRBJ2-1; CDR3: CASRSIAGEQFF; DNA: TGTGCCAGCAGATCTATAGCGGGTGAGCAGTTCTTC
size: few; V: TRBV7-9; D: -; J: TRBJ2-1; CDR3: CASSFWGDWGNEQFF; DNA: TGTGCCAGCAGCTTTTGGGGGGACTGGGGAAATGAGCAGTTCTTC
size: once; V: TRBV28; D: -; J: TRBJ1-3; CDR3: CASSPGGLPRANTIYF; DNA: TGTGCCAGCAGTCCCGGGGGCCTCCCGCGGGCCAACACCATATATTTT
size: -; V: TRBV9; D: TRBD1; J: TRBJ2-7; CDR3: CASSVGGQAFNEQYF; DNA: TGTGCCAGCAGCGTAGGGGGACAGGCCTTCAACGAGCAGTACTTC
size: -; V: TRBV12-3/TRBV12-4; D: -; J: TRBJ1-4; CDR3: CASSLRRNEKLFF; DNA: TGTGCCAGCAGTTTGAGGCGTAATGAAAAACTGTTTTTT
size: -; V: TRBV6-4; D: -; J: TRBJ1-2; CDR3: CASSDPGYGYTF; DNA: TGTGCCAGCAGTGACCCAGGCTATGGCTACACCTTC
size: -; V: TRBV5-6; D: TRBD2; J: TRBJ2-6; CDR3: CASSPQRGTSGANVLTF; DNA: TGTGCCAGCAGCCCCCAGCGGGGGACCTCTGGGGCCAACGTCCTGACTTTC
size: -; V: TRBV19; D: -; J: TRBJ2-5; CDR3: CASSLPSTETQYF; DNA: TGTGCCAGTAGTCTCCCGAGCACGGAGACCCAGTACTTC
size: -; V: TRBV7-2; D: -; J: TRBJ1-2; CDR3: CASSLIGFGYTF; DNA: TGTGCCAGCAGCCTTATAGGGTTCGGCTACACCTTC
size: few; V: TRBV7-9; D: TRBD2; J: TRBJ2-5; CDR3: CASSFSGGGETQYF; DNA: TGTGCCAGCAGCTTTAGCGGGGGTGGTGAGACCCAGTACTTC
size: -; V: TRBV6-2/TRBV6-3; D: -; J: TRBJ2-5; CDR3: CASSPRAPETQYF; DNA: TGTGCCAGCAGTCCCCGGGCCCCAGAGACCCAGTACTTC
size: -; V: TRBV7-8; D: -; J: TRBJ1-5; CDR3: CASSPMTVNQPQHF; DNA: TGTGCCAGCAGCCCGATGACAGTCAATCAGCCCCAGCATTTT
size: -; V: TRBV5-6; D: -; J: TRBJ2-1; CDR3: CASSLDWNEQFF; DNA: TGTGCCAGCAGCTTGGATTGGAATGAGCAGTTCTTC